This TCR beta chain emerged from a study of blood T cell repertoires in COVID-19. Looking at the study overall: Samples representing acute and convalescent COVID-19 were sourced from the United States, Italy and Spain. The cDNA or gDNA used as material had been derived from T cells, B-cell-depleted T cells, or PBMCs.

Profiling relied on immunoSEQ multiplex PCR, and the TCRdb table lists in-frame clones only, not all of them. The sample carries 250,000 to 300,000 clones, 80% to 85% recorded once. This clone was counted a single time. CDR1 and CDR2 from the germline V gene are MNHEY and SVGAGI. The CDR3 extends over 14 amino acids. Trimming at V came to 5 bases and at J to 0 bases, leaving 1 base not matched to a gene. Either two negative PCRs, clearance, or symptom resolution qualified Cohort 3 donors as recovered. The rearrangement joins TRBV6-5 to TRBJ1-5, with 7 bases that match TRBD1. The sequenced material came from PBMCs or T cells enriched from blood (not recorded which). This TCR came from a man aged 50 to 59 who had recovered from COVID-19. The CDR3 spells CASSRQGSNQPQHF. In DNA, the CDR3 is TGTGCCAGCAGTAGACAGGGTAGCAATCAGCCCCAGCATTTT.